The 15 T cell receptor beta chains in this list originate from one sample, sequenced in a study of naive and memory T cell subsets. An equimolar mix of two oligonucleotides served as the beta constant-region primer for TRBC1 and TRBC2. From the UMI-ligation and nested PCR reads, TCRdb called clonotypes with MiXCR, one entry per CDR3 protein. The table lists 130,000 to 150,000 distinct CDR3 sequences, about 17% of them singletons. The sequencing input was naive CD4+ T cells from blood. All receptors derive from a human donor in good health.

The V gene is TRBV5-4, the J gene TRBJ2-1; 9 bases are a match to TRBD1. Germline CDR1 is SGHNT and CDR2 is YYREEE (reference sequence). CDR3 size: 14 residues. V gave up 1 base and J gave up 9 bases; unmatched junction bases: 5. The CDR3 reads CASSLLQGAGEQFF. Written as DNA, the CDR3 is TGTGCCAGCAGCTTGTTACAGGGGGCCGGTGAGCAGTTCTTC.

The chain couples TRBV10-3 to TRBJ1-4, with 9 bases aligning to TRBD1. Germline trimming cut 2 bases from V and 2 bases from J; bases unmatched to any gene: 9. The CDR3 spans 18 residues. CDR1 and CDR2 (germline): ENHRY, SYGVKD. This CDR3 reads CAISEGTGTFSTNEKLFF. The CDR3, as DNA: TGTGCCATCAGTGAGGGGACAGGGACGTTTTCGACTAATGAAAAACTGTTTTTT.

This clonotype was detected only a few times. The rearrangement links TRBV7-2 to TRBJ2-7, with 8 bases fitting TRBD1. CDR3 length equals 15 residues. Germline CDR1 reads SGHTA; CDR2 reads FQGNSA. V lost 3 bases, J lost 7 bases, and 11 bases stayed unmatched. Here the CDR3 reads CASSFQGAAAEEQYF. Written as DNA, the CDR3 is TGTGCCAGCAGCTTCCAGGGGGCTGCGGCAGAAGAGCAGTACTTC. The full variable domain, rest sourced from reference TRBV7-2 and TRBJ2-7, is GAGVSQSPSNKVTEKGKDVELRCDPISGHTALYWYRQSLGQGLEFLIYFQGNSAPDKSGLPSDRFSAERTGGSVSTLTIQRTQQEDSAVYLCASSFQGAAAEEQYFGPGTRLTVT.

This clonotype was seen ten or more times. The J gene is TRBJ2-3, the V gene TRBV4-3; D uncertain. The CDR3 covers 16 residues. Trimming cost V 0 bases and J 7 bases, with 17 bases left between them. Germline V gene lookup returns CDR1 LGHNA and CDR2 YSLEER. Here the CDR3 reads CASSQDGSLRTHTQYF. CDR3 in DNA: TGCGCCAGCAGCCAAGACGGTTCACTCCGCACCCATACGCAGTATTTT.

Only a few counts were recorded for this clonotype. The V and J genes are TRBV18 and TRBJ2-5, with 9 positions matching TRBD1. This CDR3 comprises 15 residues. Germline lookup yields CDR1 KGHSH and CDR2 LQKENI. V was clipped by 3 bases and J by 4 bases; unmatched bases: 6. CDR3 amino acids: CASSPRQGEGETQYF. CDR3 DNA: TGTGCCAGCTCACCCCGACAGGGGGAAGGAGAGACCCAGTACTTC. The variable domain in full, with the rest retrieved from reference TRBV18 and TRBJ2-5, is NAGVMQNPRHLVRRRGQEARLRCSPMKGHSHVYWYRQLPEEGLKFMVYLQKENIIDESGMPKERFSAEFPKEGPSILRIQQVVRGDSAAYFCASSPRQGEGETQYFGPGTRLLVL.

The DNA for the CDR3 is TGTGCCACAGGACCGTCCGGGACTAGCGGAGAGACCCAGTACTTC. This codes for CATGPSGTSGETQYF. The chain carries TRBV6-4 and TRBJ2-5, with 11 nucleotides matching TRBD2. CDR3 length: 15 residues. Unmatched junction bases numbered 11, after V lost 10 bases and J lost 4 bases. Germline CDR1 is MRHNA and CDR2 is SNTAGT.

This clonotype was counted a few times. V usage is TRBV24-1 and J usage is TRBJ2-3, with 7 bases aligning to TRBD2. Germline loops: CDR1 KGHDR, CDR2 SFDVKD. Germline trimming cut 2 bases from V and 4 bases from J; bases unmatched to any gene: 2. This CDR3 has 14 amino acids. The CDR3 loop is CATSDWTSPDTQYF. The CDR3 nucleotides are TGTGCCACCAGTGATTGGACTAGTCCAGATACGCAGTATTTT.

This clonotype appeared a few times. The genes are TRBV20-1 and TRBJ2-7; possibly TRBD2 for D (6 bases). Germline V gene data show CDR1 as DFQATT and CDR2 as SNEGSKA (reference sequence). This CDR3 is 15 amino acids long. V dropped 1 base and J dropped 2 bases, with 15 bases sitting between them. The CDR3 nucleotides read TGCAGTGCTAGAGGTTTGGCGGGAAACACCTACGAGCAGTACTTC. It encodes CSARGLAGNTYEQYF.

A few counts support this clonotype. The rearrangement uses TRBV3-1 and TRBJ2-7; TRBD2 matches at 8 bases. Germline V gene data show CDR1 as LGHDT and CDR2 as YNNKEL (reference sequence). V shed 4 bases, J shed 2 bases, and the junction held 7 bases outside the gene matches. CDR3 length equals 15 residues. DNA for the CDR3: TGTGCCAGCAGCCTTGGCGGGAGGACCACCTACGAGCAGTACTTC. It translates to CASSLGGRTTYEQYF.

In this sample, this clonotype turned up a few times. DNA of the CDR3: TGCGCCAGCAGCTTGGGGACAGGGAATCGAAACACCATATATTTT. Translating it yields CASSLGTGNRNTIYF. This chain connects TRBV5-1 to TRBJ1-3; 8 bases line up with TRBD1. J lost 5 bases, V lost 0 bases, and 4 bases had no gene match. The CDR3 has 15 amino acids. Germline values: CDR1 SGHRS, CDR2 YFSETQ.

The chain combines TRBV29-1 with TRBJ2-7, with a possible D match to TRBD2 (5 bases). V lost 7 bases and J lost 3, with 7 bases in between. The CDR3 has 10 residues. Germline V gene lookup returns CDR1 SQVTM and CDR2 ANQGSEA. The CDR3 DNA reads as TGCAGCGGGGGAGACTACGAGCAGTACTTC. Amino acids: CSGGDYEQYF.

The chain is built from TRBV5-4 and TRBJ2-5; D is possibly TRBD1 (7 bases). V was trimmed by 2 bases and J by 0 bases, leaving 14 bases between them. This CDR3 contains 16 residues. Germline CDR1 reads SGHNT; CDR2 reads YYREEE (reference sequence). The CDR3 DNA reads as TGTGCCAGCAGCTTTAATCCAGGGGGGTACCAAGAGACCCAGTACTTC. It is translated as CASSFNPGGYQETQYF. Variable domain in full (rest from reference TRBV5-4 and TRBJ2-5): ETGVTQSPTHLIKTRGQQVTLRCSSQSGHNTVSWYQQALGQGPQFIFQYYREEENGRGNFPPRFSGLQFPNYSSELNVNALELDDSALYLCASSFNPGGYQETQYFGPGTRLLVL.

This chain links TRBV12-3 or TRBV12-4 with TRBJ2-3; D gene unclear. V shed 3 bases and J shed 4 bases, with 8 bases lying between them. The CDR3 runs to 13 residues. The CDR3 loop reads CASSFRSPDTQYF. The CDR3 region has the DNA TGTGCCAGCAGTTTTCGTTCTCCAGATACGCAGTATTTT.

This clonotype was counted a few times. This sequence joins TRBV29-1 and TRBJ2-2; 11 nucleotides agree with TRBD1. The CDR3 spans 14 residues. Germline CDR1 SQVTM, CDR2 ANQGSEA. Losses at the gene ends were 7 bases for V and 4 bases for J; bases not matched to a gene: 5. The CDR3 sequence is CSATGTGGTGELFF. The CDR3, as DNA: TGCAGCGCGACCGGGACAGGGGGCACCGGGGAGCTGTTTTTT.

The chain links TRBV7-9 to TRBJ1-1; no reliable D call. This CDR3 has 14 residues. The V end lost 5 bases, the J end lost 6 bases, and 16 bases lay between the germline ends. Germline CDR1 and CDR2: SEHNR and FQNEAQ (reference sequence). The chain's CDR3 is CASSPQPGLSEAFF. The CDR3 nucleotides are TGTGCCAGCAGCCCACAACCGGGCCTGTCTGAAGCTTTCTTT.